Here is one TCR beta chain with its context. Under the authors' procedure: Cell counts per sample came from amplifying reference gene primers. The method was immunoSEQ multiplex PCR; TCRdb's version includes in-frame clones alone and lacks a portion of them. From that table come the V and J calls and clone size; the DNA was used to work out D and trimming. This table has 200,000 to 250,000 clones, around nine tenths appearing once. These data belong to a study of blood T cell repertoires in COVID-19. Study context: The United States, Italy and Spain were the sources of the acute and convalescent COVID-19 samples. PBMCs, B-cell-depleted T cells, or T cells provided the cDNA or gDNA that made up the material.

Trimming shortened V by 0 bases and J by 6 bases, and 8 bases separated the two germline ends. CDR1 and CDR2 from the germline V gene are MNHEY and SVGAGI. This CDR3 spans 14 amino acids. The chain combines TRBV6-5 with TRBJ1-4; D is ambiguous. Sequenced input: peripheral blood. The clonotype was recovered from an older woman with acute or convalescent COVID-19. The CDR3 spells CASSYSMRDEKLFF. CDR3 DNA: TGTGCCAGCAGTTACTCGATGAGGGATGAAAAACTGTTTTTT.